Below, 2 T cell receptor beta chains from the same sample are listed, as sequenced in a study of T cells in Graves' hyperthyroidism and ophthalmopathy. The source material, RNA transcripts, was used to amplify TCR beta CDR3 regions. The TCR CDR3 was amplified in a first-round RT-PCR using the HTBI primer set. Each CDR3 protein gets one entry after TCRdb re-called the multiplex PCR reads with MiXCR. Among around 300,000 distinct CDR3 sequences listed, approximately 15% were seen once. The sequenced sample was blood. The source of these receptors is a woman in her thirties or forties with Graves' hyperthyroidism.

This clonotype was counted ten times or more. The chain links TRBV7-8 to TRBJ1-5; weak D call: TRBD1 (5 bases). Germline V gene data show CDR1 as SGHVS and CDR2 as FQNEAQ. With 5 bases removed from V and 0 bases from J, the gap between germline ends came to 14 bases. The length of the CDR3 is 16 residues. This chain's CDR3 is CASSATRGFSNQPQHF. The CDR3 DNA is TGTGCCAGCAGCGCAACACGGGGGTTTAGCAATCAGCCCCAGCATTTT. Drawing the rest from reference TRBV7-8 and TRBJ1-5, the complete variable domain is GAGVSQSPRYKVAKRGQDVALRCDPISGHVSLFWYQQALGQGPEFLTYFQNEAQLDKSGLPSDRFFAERPEGSVSTLKIQRTQQEDSAVYLCASSATRGFSNQPQHFGDGTRLSIL.

This clonotype was recorded at least ten times. The rearrangement uses TRBV18 and TRBJ1-2; D perhaps matches TRBD1 (5 bases). The CDR3 length is 13 residues. Germline V CDR1 and CDR2: KGHSH, LQKENI. Trimming pared 5 bases from V and 6 bases from J, leaving 13 bases between. The CDR3 DNA reads TGTGCCAGCTCAGACGCCAGGGTCCATGGCTACACCTTC. Protein sequence: CASSDARVHGYTF.